This T cell receptor beta chain was documented in a study of blood T cell repertoires in COVID-19. V was trimmed by 6 bases and J by 3 bases, leaving 14 bases between them. The CDR3 has 15 amino acids. Germline V gene sequence: CDR1 MDHEN, CDR2 SYDVKM. Per the original methods: Amplification of reference gene primers provided the estimated nucleated cell counts. Here immunoSEQ multiplex PCR was the method, and the copy in TCRdb shows in-frame clones only, minus some. From that table come the V and J calls and clone size; the DNA was used to work out D and trimming. The sample shows 350,000 or so clones, roughly 84% of them seen only once. This clone was seen just once.

This chain joins TRBV28 and TRBJ1-4; tentatively, D is TRBD1 (6 bases). Sequencing was done on a sample of PBMCs or T cells enriched from blood (not recorded which). The clonotype was recovered from a woman aged 25 to 39 who had recovered from COVID-19. The CDR3 sequence: CASSRTGLANEKLFF. CDR3 bases: TGTGCCAGCAGCCGTACAGGGTTAGCTAATGAAAAACTGTTTTTT.